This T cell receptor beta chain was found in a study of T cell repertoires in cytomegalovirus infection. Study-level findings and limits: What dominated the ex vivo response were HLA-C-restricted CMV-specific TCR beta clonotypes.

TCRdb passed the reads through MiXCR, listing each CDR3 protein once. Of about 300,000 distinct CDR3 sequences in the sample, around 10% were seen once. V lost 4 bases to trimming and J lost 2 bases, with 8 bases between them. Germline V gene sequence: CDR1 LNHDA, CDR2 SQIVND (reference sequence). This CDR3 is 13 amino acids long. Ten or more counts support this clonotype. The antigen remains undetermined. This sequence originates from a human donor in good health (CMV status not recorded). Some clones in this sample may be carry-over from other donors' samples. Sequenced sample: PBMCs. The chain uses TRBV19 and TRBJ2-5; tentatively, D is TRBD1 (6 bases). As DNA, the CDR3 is TGTGCCAGTAGTAGGACAGATCAAGAGACCCAGTACTTC. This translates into CASSRTDQETQYF. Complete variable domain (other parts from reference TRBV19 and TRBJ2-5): DGGITQSPKYLFRKEGQNVTLSCEQNLNHDAMYWYRQDPGQGLRLIYYSQIVNDFQKGDIAEGYSVSREKKESFPLTVTSAQKNPTAFYLCASSRTDQETQYFGPGTRLLVL.